These 29 T cell receptor beta chains share one sample of origin, sequenced in a study of blood T cell repertoires in COVID-19. Some clones are missing from TCRdb's copy, which holds only in-frame ones; the method was immunoSEQ multiplex PCR. The data hold roughly 180,000 clones, with about four fifths observed a single time. Sequencing was carried out using peripheral blood. The receptors originated from a man between 40 and 49 years old who had recovered from COVID-19.

The V gene is TRBV19, the J gene TRBJ2-7; tentatively, D is TRBD2 (5 bases). The CDR3 length is 14 residues. Germline CDR1 LNHDA, CDR2 SQIVND (reference sequence). The germline V and J ends were trimmed by 5 bases and 5 bases, with 16 bases remaining between them. CDR3 loop: CASSLGGRTHEQYF. CDR3 nucleotide sequence: TGTGCCAGTAGTCTTGGCGGCAGGACTCACGAGCAGTACTTC.

The chain recombines TRBV7-9 with TRBJ2-7; 9 bases line up with TRBD1. Germline CDR1 SEHNR, CDR2 FQNEAQ (reference sequence). CDR3 length: 17 residues. V shed 4 bases and J 2 bases; nucleotides not matched to a gene: 12. The CDR3 loop reads CASSWELGQGKTYEQYF. The CDR3 nucleotides are TGTGCCAGCAGCTGGGAACTAGGACAGGGGAAGACCTACGAGCAGTACTTC.

The J gene is TRBJ2-5, the V gene TRBV7-2; D might be TRBD1 (6 bases). V was cut by 1 base and J by 7 bases, with 19 bases left in between. The CDR3 has 16 amino acids. Germline values: CDR1 SGHTA, CDR2 FQGNSA. CDR3 sequence (DNA): TGTGCCAGCAGCTTAGGGGGATCTCAGGGGTTCGGGACCCAGTACTTC. Translation gives CASSLGGSQGFGTQYF.

The chain couples TRBV6-2 or TRBV6-3 to TRBJ1-5; weak D call: TRBD1 (5 bases). This CDR3 spans 13 amino acids. CDR1 is MNHEY, CDR2 SVGEGT, per germline. V dropped 2 bases and J dropped 7 bases, with 9 bases sitting between them. The CDR3 sequence: CASSYLQVQPQHF. CDR3 DNA: TGTGCCAGCAGTTACCTACAGGTCCAGCCCCAGCATTTT.

The rearrangement uses TRBV6-2 or TRBV6-3 and TRBJ2-3; D is perhaps TRBD1 (6 bases). CDR1 is MNHEY, CDR2 SVGEGT, per germline. The CDR3 covers 15 residues. With 4 bases removed from V and 3 bases from J, the gap between germline ends came to 14 bases. Here the CDR3 DNA reads TGTGCCAGCAGTTTCGGGTGGGGGCGGACAGATACGCAGTATTTT. This sequence encodes CASSFGWGRTDTQYF.

This chain's CDR3 is CASSLLASTSYEQYF. Here the CDR3 DNA reads TGTGCCAGCAGCTTATTGGCCAGTACCTCCTACGAGCAGTACTTC. The chain links TRBV11-3 to TRBJ2-7; unclear D gene. Germline V gene data show CDR1 as SGHNT and CDR2 as YENEEA. CDR3 size: 15 residues. V lost 2 bases, J lost 0 bases, and 11 bases lay in between.

V is TRBV6-5 and J is TRBJ2-7, with 7 positions matching TRBD2. The V segment lost 5 bases and the J segment 1 base; nucleotides outside the gene matches: 5. Looked up from germline, CDR1 is MNHEY and CDR2 is SVGAGI. This CDR3 spans 14 amino acids. CDR3 in amino acids: CASSLSGASYEQYF. The CDR3 DNA sequence: TGTGCCAGCAGTCTAAGCGGGGCTTCCTACGAGCAGTACTTC.

The rearrangement links TRBV7-2 to TRBJ1-3; D remains unclear. The length of the CDR3 is 15 residues. CDR1 SGHTA and CDR2 FQGNSA come from the germline V gene. Trimming left V 3 bases short and J 0 bases short, with 9 bases between. The CDR3 nucleotides are TGTGCCAGCAGCTTCGCGGCCTACTCTGGAAACACCATATATTTT. It encodes CASSFAAYSGNTIYF.

This clone was found once. The V call is TRBV7-2, the J call TRBJ2-3; 7 bases map to TRBD2. This CDR3 has 15 residues. V lost 1 base to trimming and J lost 1 base; unmatched junction nucleotides: 2. The germline V gene has CDR1 SGHTA and CDR2 FQGNSA. In nucleotides, the CDR3 is TGTGCCAGCAGCTTAGATGCGGGGGGCACAGATACGCAGTATTTT. Protein: CASSLDAGGTDTQYF.

The chain has TRBV6-5 and TRBJ2-3; TRBD1 matches 8 bases. The CDR3 length is 14 residues. Trimming took 5 bases from V and 2 from J; bases not matched to a gene: 3. Germline V lookup: CDR1 MNHEY, CDR2 SVGAGI. This chain's CDR3 is CASSRTGSTDTQYF. CDR3 nucleotides: TGTGCCAGCAGTCGGACAGGGTCCACAGATACGCAGTATTTT.

This chain uses TRBV7-9 with TRBJ2-5; D remains unclear. The length of the CDR3 is 14 residues. Looked up from germline, CDR1 is SEHNR and CDR2 is FQNEAQ (reference sequence). With 1 base removed from V and 5 bases from J, the gap between germline ends came to 11 bases. CDR3: CASSLETVAETQYF. The CDR3 region has the DNA TGTGCCAGCAGCTTAGAAACCGTTGCGGAGACCCAGTACTTC.

The V and J genes are TRBV6-2 or TRBV6-3 and TRBJ2-7, with 7 bases aligning to TRBD2. This CDR3 spans 17 amino acids. The junction had 10 bases not matched to a gene; V was cut back by 0 bases and J by 2 bases. Germline V gene lookup returns CDR1 MNHEY and CDR2 SVGEGT. The CDR3 DNA sequence: TGTGCCAGCAGTTACTCGATCGGACTAGTGGTTGCCTACGAGCAGTACTTC. This codes for CASSYSIGLVVAYEQYF.

With respect to this clone: A read error may account for a junction end that differs from germline. The chain uses TRBV6-6 and TRBJ2-5, with 9 bases that match TRBD2. The germline V gene has CDR1 MNHNY and CDR2 SVGAGI (reference sequence). This CDR3 is 15 amino acids long. The CDR3 region has the DNA TGTGCCAGCAGTTCGCTAGCGGGGTCACAAGGGACCCAGTACTTC. This encodes CASSSLAGSQGTQYF.

The rearrangement joins TRBV27 to TRBJ2-7, with D possibly TRBD2 on 5 matching bases. Trimming shortened V by 2 bases and J by 0 bases, and 8 bases separated the two germline ends. Germline V gene lookup returns CDR1 MNHEY and CDR2 SMNVEV (reference sequence). This CDR3 has 14 residues. The CDR3 DNA is TGTGCCAGCAGTTTAAGTAGCGCCTCCTACGAGCAGTACTTC. Translated, it gives CASSLSSASYEQYF.

This sequence joins TRBV4-2 and TRBJ2-7; 7 positions match TRBD2. This CDR3 is built from 15 residues. Germline CDR1 LGHNA, CDR2 YNFKEQ. V lost 4 bases to trimming and J lost 5 bases; unmatched junction nucleotides: 11. CDR3 protein: CASSLWGEGGHEQYF. The CDR3 nucleotides are TGTGCCAGCAGCCTCTGGGGGGAGGGCGGACACGAGCAGTACTTC.

The J gene is TRBJ1-1, the V gene TRBV27, with TRBD1 identical over 10 bases. This CDR3 is built from 13 residues. Germline CDR1 reads MNHEY; CDR2 reads SMNVEV (reference sequence). V lost 5 bases, J lost 5 bases, and 2 bases stayed unmatched. CDR3 residues: CASSRGQGTEAFF. CDR3 in DNA: TGTGCCAGCAGTCGGGGACAGGGGACTGAAGCTTTCTTT.

V usage is TRBV5-6 and J usage is TRBJ1-6; TRBD1 might be the D (6 bases). Trimming left V 4 bases short and J 7 bases short, with 9 bases between. Germline assignment: CDR1 SGHDT and CDR2 YYEEEE. The CDR3 length is 13 residues. CDR3 sequence reads: CASSLDSNSPLHF. The CDR3 coding sequence is TGTGCCAGCAGCCTGGACAGCAATTCACCCCTCCACTTT.

The CDR3 coding sequence is TGTGCCGCAGGACAACCGAACACTGAAGCTTTCTTT. This sequence encodes CAAGQPNTEAFF. The chain employs TRBV6-5 and TRBJ1-1, with D perhaps matching TRBD1 (5 bases). V gave up 11 bases and J gave up 1 base, with 11 bases separating them. This CDR3 contains 12 residues. Germline V gene sequence: CDR1 MNHEY, CDR2 SVGAGI.

The rearrangement joins TRBV28 to TRBJ1-6; 12 nucleotides line up with TRBD1. V lost 5 bases to trimming and J lost 10 bases; unmatched junction nucleotides: 6. The CDR3 sequence is 15 residues long. Germline CDR1 is MDHEN and CDR2 is SYDVKM. CDR3 bases: TGTGCCAGCAGTGCACGGGACAGGGGGCGGTCACCCCTCCACTTT. The encoded protein is CASSARDRGRSPLHF.

The chain recombines TRBV2 with TRBJ2-1; no definite D call. V was clipped by 2 bases and J by 2 bases, with 10 bases between them. The CDR3 runs 15 residues. Per the germline V gene, CDR1 is SNHLY and CDR2 is FYNNEI. The chain's CDR3 is CASSESLQTYNEQFF. The DNA for the CDR3 is TGTGCCAGCAGTGAATCCCTCCAGACCTACAATGAGCAGTTCTTC.

With respect to this clone: Compared with germline, one end of the junction differs, possibly owing to a read error. The same CDR3 can be traced to other DNA sequences in this sample. The chain employs TRBV3-1 (or the pseudogene TRBV3-2) and TRBJ1-5; 10 bases agree with TRBD1. CDR1 and CDR2 (germline): LGHDT, YNNKEL (reference sequence). The CDR3 contains 17 residues. CDR3 bases: TGTGCCAGCAGCCAGTGGGACAGGGGAGGCGGCAATCAGCCCCAACATTTT. It specifies CASSQWDRGGGNQPQHF.

The chain is built from TRBV10-3 and TRBJ2-1; weak D call: TRBD1 (6 bases). The germline V gene encodes CDR1 ENHRY and CDR2 SYGVKD. V lost 9 bases, J lost 2 bases, and 14 bases lay in between. This CDR3 is 14 amino acids long. The CDR3 nucleotides read TGTGCCATTTCGAAACGACAGGCCTACAATGAGCAGTTCTTC. Translation: CAISKRQAYNEQFF.

The chain links TRBV6-5 to TRBJ2-3, with TRBD2 identical over 11 bases. With V trimmed by 7 bases and J by 8 bases, 8 bases remained unmatched. The CDR3 is made up of 14 amino acids. CDR1 and CDR2 from the germline V gene are MNHEY and SVGAGI. CDR3 region: CASISGRAKGTQYF. CDR3 nucleotide sequence: TGTGCCAGCATTAGCGGGAGGGCCAAGGGTACGCAGTATTTT.

This rearrangement joins TRBV5-4 to TRBJ2-5; a weak D match, TRBD2 (6 bases). Germline V gives CDR1 SGHNT, CDR2 YYREEE (reference sequence). This CDR3 spans 15 amino acids. The germline V and J ends were trimmed by 2 bases and 6 bases, with 17 bases remaining between them. The CDR3 loop reads CASSFPGDRKQTQYF. CDR3 in DNA: TGTGCCAGCAGCTTTCCGGGGGATCGGAAACAGACCCAGTACTTC.

The CDR3: CASSPRVLNNEQFF. The CDR3 DNA sequence: TGTGCCAGCAGCCCCCGGGTGTTGAACAATGAGCAGTTCTTC. The rearrangement links TRBV7-2 to TRBJ2-1; D call uncertain. V lost 5 bases to trimming and J lost 5 bases, with 13 bases between them. This CDR3 has 14 amino acids. Germline lookup yields CDR1 SGHTA and CDR2 FQGNSA.

This chain joins TRBV20-1 and TRBJ2-7; D not certain. The CDR3 is 11 amino acids. The V gene's germline CDR1 is DFQATT and CDR2 SNEGSKA (reference sequence). The V end lost 3 bases, the J end lost 3 bases, and 6 bases lay between the germline ends. CDR3 sequence: CSASEYYEQYF. The CDR3 DNA reads TGCAGTGCTAGTGAGTACTACGAGCAGTACTTC.

This clone has only a few counts. The CDR3 reads CASSQLGQGQPQHF. As DNA, the CDR3 is TGTGCCAGCAGCCAACTGGGACAGGGCCAGCCCCAGCATTTT. The chain recombines TRBV14 with TRBJ1-5; TRBD1 aligns across 9 bases. This CDR3 has 14 residues. Germline V gene lookup returns CDR1 SGHDN and CDR2 FVKESK. V dropped 2 bases and J dropped 7; count of bases not matched to a gene: 3.

V and J are TRBV20-1 and TRBJ2-5, with a possible D match to TRBD1 (6 bases). V was pared by 6 bases and J by 2 bases, with 7 bases between. The CDR3 contains 11 residues. CDR1 is DFQATT and CDR2 is SNEGSKA in the germline V gene (reference sequence). The CDR3 DNA reads TGCAGTGCAGGGGGACAAGAGACCCAGTACTTC. This sequence encodes CSAGGQETQYF.

The chain couples TRBV6-2 or TRBV6-3 to TRBJ2-7, with D hard to call. Germline V lookup: CDR1 MNHEY, CDR2 SVGEGT. Deletions cut 6 bases from V and 6 bases from J, with 15 bases between. CDR3 length: 13 amino acids. This chain's CDR3 is CASSWANIPEQYF. CDR3 nucleotide sequence: TGTGCCAGCAGCTGGGCCAACATCCCCGAGCAGTACTTC.